This T cell receptor beta chain was observed in a study of shared clonotypes between healthy human individuals. The assay was immunoSEQ multiplex PCR, and TCRdb's table has in-frame clones only and misses some. Seen here are about 2.4 million clones, over 85% observed once, and the top ten hold over 0.12%. CDR3 length: 12 residues. V was cut by 5 bases and J by 4 bases, with 11 bases left in between. CDR1 and CDR2 (germline): SQVTM, ANQGSEA. The source material was naive CD4+ T cells sorted from blood. Subset described: CD45RA+ positively selected. The TCR was taken from a man aged 18 to 29 in good health. J is TRBJ1-1 and V is TRBV29-1; maybe TRBD1 (6 bases). CDR3 in amino acids: CSVIQGFTEAFF. The CDR3 DNA follows: TGCAGCGTTATACAGGGTTTCACTGAAGCTTTCTTT.